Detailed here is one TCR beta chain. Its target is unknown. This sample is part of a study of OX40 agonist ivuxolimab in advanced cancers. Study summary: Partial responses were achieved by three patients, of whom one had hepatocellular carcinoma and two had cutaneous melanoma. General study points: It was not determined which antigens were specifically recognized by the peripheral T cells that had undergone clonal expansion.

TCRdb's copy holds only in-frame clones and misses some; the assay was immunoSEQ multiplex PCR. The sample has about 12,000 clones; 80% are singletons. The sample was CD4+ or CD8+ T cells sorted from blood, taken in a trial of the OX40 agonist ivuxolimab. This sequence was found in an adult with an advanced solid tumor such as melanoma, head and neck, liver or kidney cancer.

As DNA, the CDR3 is TGTGCCAGCAGCAATTCGCCTATGGCCTATGGCTACACCTTC. Residues: CASSNSPMAYGYTF. V gene TRBV27 combines with J gene TRBJ1-2; D unclear. The V end was cut by 6 bases, the J end by 4 bases, with 15 bases between. CDR3 length: 14 amino acids. Looked up from germline, CDR1 is MNHEY and CDR2 is SMNVEV (reference sequence).